Listed below are T cell receptor beta chains from one sample, sequenced in a study of T cells after yellow fever vaccination. One entry per CDR3 protein, called by TCRdb with MiXCR from the 5' RACE reads. The sample includes hundreds of thousands of distinct CDR3 sequences, roughly a fifth of them seen just once. Sample: PBMCs, taken 15 days after the yellow fever booster vaccination. These TCRs come from a man aged 25-40 years who received the YFV17D yellow fever vaccine. Both conserved end residues are part of each CDR3. The D gene is left open where the match is weak. A row's size may be missing; if present it is once, few, many or a size class.

clone size	J gene	V gene	D gene	CDR3 DNA	CDR3 protein
NA	TRBJ2-7	TRBV29-1	TRBD2	TGCAGCGTTGCGTTCGGTAGCGGGAGTTACGAGCAGTACTTC	CSVAFGSGSYEQYF
NA	TRBJ1-6	TRBV20-1	NA	TGCAGTGCTAATACCCGCGGGGATAATTCACCCCTCCACTTT	CSANTRGDNSPLHF
few	TRBJ1-4	TRBV10-2	TRBD1	TGCGCCAGCAGTGGGACAGGGGGCAGGCGCCCTGCAACTAATGAAAAACTGTTTTTT	CASSGTGGRRPATNEKLFF
few	TRBJ2-1	TRBV3-1	TRBD2	TGTGCCAGCAGCCAAGTAGGAGGGAGGGCCATTGAGCAGTTCTTC	CASSQVGGRAIEQFF
few	TRBJ2-1	TRBV5-1	NA	TGCGCCAGCAGCTTAAGCCCCAAGGGAGGGGGCAATGAGCAGTTCTTC	CASSLSPKGGGNEQFF
few	TRBJ1-5	TRBV12-3/TRBV12-4	NA	TGTGCCAGCAGCCTCAACCCCGGGCCTGGGGGTCATCAGCCCCAGCATTTT	CASSLNPGPGGHQPQHF
few	TRBJ2-3	TRBV7-9	NA	TGTGCCAGCAGCGGGGACGCCGGGTGGGGGACAGATACGCAGTATTTT	CASSGDAGWGTDTQYF
few	TRBJ1-4	TRBV9	NA	TGTGCCAGCAGCGTTAGAAAGGGAGCTAATGAAAAACTGTTTTTT	CASSVRKGANEKLFF
few	TRBJ2-5	TRBV11-1	TRBD1	TGTGCCAGCAGCTTAGCGACAGGGTGGGAGACCCAGTACTTC	CASSLATGWETQYF
few	TRBJ2-7	TRBV7-2	NA	TGTGCCAGCTGGGGGACGCTAACGGGGGAGCAGTACTTC	CASWGTLTGEQYF
NA	TRBJ2-6	TRBV7-8	NA	TGTGCCAGCAGCTTAAACGCGGTTCCTGGGGCCAACGTCCTGACTTTC	CASSLNAVPGANVLTF
NA	TRBJ2-2	TRBV28	TRBD2	TGTGCCAGCAGTTACCAGACTAGCGCCGGCACCGGGGAGCTGTTTTTT	CASSYQTSAGTGELFF
few	TRBJ2-3	TRBV13	NA	TGTGCCAGCAGCCAGCCAGATACGCAGTATTTT	CASSQPDTQYF
NA	TRBJ2-5	TRBV6-1	TRBD2	TGTGCCAGCAGACTGAGCGGGATGGGAGAGACCCAGTACTTC	CASRLSGMGETQYF